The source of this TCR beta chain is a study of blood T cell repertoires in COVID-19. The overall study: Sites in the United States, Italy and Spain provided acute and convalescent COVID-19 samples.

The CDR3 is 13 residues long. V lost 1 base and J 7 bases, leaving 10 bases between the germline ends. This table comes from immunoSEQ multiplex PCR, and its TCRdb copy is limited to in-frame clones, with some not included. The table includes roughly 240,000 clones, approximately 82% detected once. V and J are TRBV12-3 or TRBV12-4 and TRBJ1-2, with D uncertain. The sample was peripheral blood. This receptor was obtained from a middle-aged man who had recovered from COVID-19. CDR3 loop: CASSLDYNAGYTF. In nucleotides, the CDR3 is TGTGCCAGCAGTTTAGATTACAACGCTGGCTACACCTTC.